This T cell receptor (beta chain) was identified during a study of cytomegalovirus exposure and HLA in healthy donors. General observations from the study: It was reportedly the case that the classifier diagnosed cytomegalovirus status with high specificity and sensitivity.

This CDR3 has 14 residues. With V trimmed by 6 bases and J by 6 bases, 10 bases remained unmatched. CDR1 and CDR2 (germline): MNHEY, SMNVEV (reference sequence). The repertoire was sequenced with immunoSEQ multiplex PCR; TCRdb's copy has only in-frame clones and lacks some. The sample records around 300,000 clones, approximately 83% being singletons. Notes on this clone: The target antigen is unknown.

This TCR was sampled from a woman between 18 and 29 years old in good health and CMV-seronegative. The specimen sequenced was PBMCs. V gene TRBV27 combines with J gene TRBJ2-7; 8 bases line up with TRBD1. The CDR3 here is CASSPAGQGLEQYF. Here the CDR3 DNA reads TGTGCCAGCAGCCCTGCCGGACAGGGTCTCGAGCAGTACTTC.